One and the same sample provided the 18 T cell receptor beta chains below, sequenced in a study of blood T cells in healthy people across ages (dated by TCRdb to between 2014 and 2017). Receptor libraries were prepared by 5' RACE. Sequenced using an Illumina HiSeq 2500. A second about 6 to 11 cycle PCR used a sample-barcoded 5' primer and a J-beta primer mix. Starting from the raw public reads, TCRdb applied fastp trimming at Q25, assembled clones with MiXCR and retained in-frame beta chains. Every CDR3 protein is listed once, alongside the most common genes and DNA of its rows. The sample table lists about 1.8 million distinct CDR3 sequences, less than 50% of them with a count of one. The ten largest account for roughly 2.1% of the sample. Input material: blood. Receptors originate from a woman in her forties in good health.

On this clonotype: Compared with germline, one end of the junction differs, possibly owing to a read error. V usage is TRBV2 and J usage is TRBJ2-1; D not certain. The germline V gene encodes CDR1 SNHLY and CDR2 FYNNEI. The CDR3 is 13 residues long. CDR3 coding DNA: TGTGCCAGCAATGAACGGAGTTACAATGAGCAGTTCTTC. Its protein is CASNERSYNEQFF.

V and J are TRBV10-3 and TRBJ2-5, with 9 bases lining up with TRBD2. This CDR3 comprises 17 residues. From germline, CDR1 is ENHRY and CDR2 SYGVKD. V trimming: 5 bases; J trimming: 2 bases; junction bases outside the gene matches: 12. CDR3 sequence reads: CAISLGLAGTIQETQYF. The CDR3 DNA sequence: TGTGCCATCAGTTTGGGCCTAGCGGGGACCATACAAGAGACCCAGTACTTC.

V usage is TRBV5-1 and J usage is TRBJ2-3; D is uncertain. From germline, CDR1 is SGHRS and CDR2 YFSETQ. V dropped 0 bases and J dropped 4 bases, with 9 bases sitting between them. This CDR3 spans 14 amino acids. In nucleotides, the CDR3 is TGCGCCAGCAGCTTGGCCGCCTCCTCAGATACGCAGTATTTT. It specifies CASSLAASSDTQYF.

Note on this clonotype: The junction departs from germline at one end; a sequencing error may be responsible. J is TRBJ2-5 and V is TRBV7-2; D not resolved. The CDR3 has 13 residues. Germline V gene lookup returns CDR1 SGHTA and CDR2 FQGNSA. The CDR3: CASSRPAPETQYF. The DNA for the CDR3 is TGTGCTAGCAGCCGCCCGGCCCCGGAGACCCAGTACTTC.

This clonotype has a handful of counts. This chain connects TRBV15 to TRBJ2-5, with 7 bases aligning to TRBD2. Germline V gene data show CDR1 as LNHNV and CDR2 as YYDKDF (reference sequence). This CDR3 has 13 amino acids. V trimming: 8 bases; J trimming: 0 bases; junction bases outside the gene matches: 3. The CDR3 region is CATAREYQETQYF. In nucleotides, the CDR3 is TGTGCCACCGCGCGGGAGTACCAAGAGACCCAGTACTTC.

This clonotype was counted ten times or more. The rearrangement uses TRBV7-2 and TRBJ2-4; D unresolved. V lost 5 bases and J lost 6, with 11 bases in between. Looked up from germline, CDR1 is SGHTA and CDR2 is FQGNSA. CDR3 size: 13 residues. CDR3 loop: CASSDDLINIQYF. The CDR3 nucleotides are TGTGCCAGCAGCGATGACCTGATAAACATTCAGTACTTC.

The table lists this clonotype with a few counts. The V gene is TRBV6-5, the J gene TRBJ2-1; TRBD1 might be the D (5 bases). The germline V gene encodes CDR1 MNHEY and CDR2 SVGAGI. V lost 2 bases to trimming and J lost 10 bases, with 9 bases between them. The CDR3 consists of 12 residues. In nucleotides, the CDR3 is TGTGCCAGCAGTTACCTAGGGGCCGAGCAGTTCTTC. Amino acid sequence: CASSYLGAEQFF.

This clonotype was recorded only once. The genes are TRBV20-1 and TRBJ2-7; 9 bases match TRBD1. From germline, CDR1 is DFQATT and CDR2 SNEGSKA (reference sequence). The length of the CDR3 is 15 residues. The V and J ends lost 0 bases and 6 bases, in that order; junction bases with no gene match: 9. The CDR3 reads CSARDRGQGSAEQYF. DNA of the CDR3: TGCAGTGCTAGAGATAGAGGACAGGGGTCCGCCGAGCAGTACTTC.

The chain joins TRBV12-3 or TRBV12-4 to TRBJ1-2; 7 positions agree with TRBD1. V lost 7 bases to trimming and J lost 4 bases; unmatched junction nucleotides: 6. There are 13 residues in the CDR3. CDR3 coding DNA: TGTGCCAGCAACCAGGGGGTCTCCTATGGCTACACCTTC. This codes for CASNQGVSYGYTF.

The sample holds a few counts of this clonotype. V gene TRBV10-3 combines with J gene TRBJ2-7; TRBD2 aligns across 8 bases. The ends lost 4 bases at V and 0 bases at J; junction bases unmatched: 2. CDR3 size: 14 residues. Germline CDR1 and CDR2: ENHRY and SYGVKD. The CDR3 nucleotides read TGTGCCATCAGTGTAGCGGGACGCTCCTACGAGCAGTACTTC. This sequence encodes CAISVAGRSYEQYF.

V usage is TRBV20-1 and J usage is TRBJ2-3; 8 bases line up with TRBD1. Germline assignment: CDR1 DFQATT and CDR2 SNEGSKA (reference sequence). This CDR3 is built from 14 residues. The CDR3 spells CRLGSRGRTDTQYF. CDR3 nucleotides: TGCAGACTTGGGTCCAGGGGGCGGACAGATACGCAGTATTTT.

For the CDR3, the DNA is TGTGCCAGTGTAGGACAGGGGCGGGCCAAAAACATTCAGTACTTC. Amino acids: CASVGQGRAKNIQYF. The rearrangement joins TRBV7-2 to TRBJ2-4; the match to TRBD1 covers 9 bases. The CDR3 extends over 15 amino acids. J was trimmed by 1 base and V by 9 bases; bases with no gene match: 7. Germline CDR1 and CDR2: SGHTA and FQGNSA.

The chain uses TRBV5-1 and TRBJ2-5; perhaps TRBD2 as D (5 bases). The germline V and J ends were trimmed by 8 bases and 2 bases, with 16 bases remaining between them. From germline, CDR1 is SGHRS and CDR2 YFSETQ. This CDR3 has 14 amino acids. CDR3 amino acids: CASSASDVQETQYF. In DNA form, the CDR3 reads TGCGCCAGTAGCGCCTCCGATGTTCAAGAGACCCAGTACTTC. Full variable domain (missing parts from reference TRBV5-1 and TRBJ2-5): KAGVTQTPRYLIKTRGQQVTLSCSPISGHRSVSWYQQTPGQGLQFLFEYFSETQRNKGNFPGRFSGRQFSNSRSEMNVSTLELGDSALYLCASSASDVQETQYFGPGTRLLVL.

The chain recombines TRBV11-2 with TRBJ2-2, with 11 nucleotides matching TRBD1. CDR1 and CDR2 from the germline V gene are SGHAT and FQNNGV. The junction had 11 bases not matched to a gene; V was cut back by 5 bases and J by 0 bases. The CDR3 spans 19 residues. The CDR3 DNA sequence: TGTGCCAGCAGCCGCCTCTCGTGGACAGGGGGCGCGAACACCGGGGAGCTGTTTTTT. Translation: CASSRLSWTGGANTGELFF.

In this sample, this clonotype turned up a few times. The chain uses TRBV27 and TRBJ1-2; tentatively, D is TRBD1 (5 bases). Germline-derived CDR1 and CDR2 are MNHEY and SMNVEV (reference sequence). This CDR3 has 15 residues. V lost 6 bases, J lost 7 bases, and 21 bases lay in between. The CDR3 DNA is TGTGCCAGCAGCACAGGCCCCGCAGGGCCCGCTGGCTACACCTTC. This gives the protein CASSTGPAGPAGYTF.

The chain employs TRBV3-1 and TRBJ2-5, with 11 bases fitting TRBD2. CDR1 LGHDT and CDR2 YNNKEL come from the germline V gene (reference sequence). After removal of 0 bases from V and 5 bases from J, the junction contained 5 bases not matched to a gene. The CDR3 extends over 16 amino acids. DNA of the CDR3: TGTGCCAGCAGCCAAGATTTAGCGGGGGGGACGGAGACCCAGTACTTC. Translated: CASSQDLAGGTETQYF.

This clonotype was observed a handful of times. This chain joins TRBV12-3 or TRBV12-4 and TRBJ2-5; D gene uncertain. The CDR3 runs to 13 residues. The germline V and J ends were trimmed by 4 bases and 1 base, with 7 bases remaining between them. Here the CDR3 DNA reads TGTGCCAGCAGTTATTACCCCCAAGAGACCCAGTACTTC. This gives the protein CASSYYPQETQYF.

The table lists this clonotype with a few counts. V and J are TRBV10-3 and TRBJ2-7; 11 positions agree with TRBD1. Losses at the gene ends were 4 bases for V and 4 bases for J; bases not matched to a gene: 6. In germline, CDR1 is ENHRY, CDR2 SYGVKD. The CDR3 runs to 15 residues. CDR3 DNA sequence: TGTGCCATCAGTGGGATCGGGACAGGGGGATACGAGCAGTACTTC. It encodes CAISGIGTGGYEQYF.